Each of the 23 T cell receptor beta chains below was sequenced from the same sample in a study of OX40 agonist ivuxolimab in advanced cancers. Libraries were prepared through the immunoSEQ multiplex PCR assay. Drawn from immuneACCESS, this table holds only the in-frame rearrangements with V and J called that TCRdb kept. Clones are partly lost; checked studies trace under half to an unresolved V gene and leave the rest unexplained. In all, the sample holds about 31,000 clones, and 79% of those were seen once. Of the sample, approximately 15% is held by the ten largest clones. The material was CD4+ or CD8+ T cells sorted from blood, obtained in a trial of the OX40 agonist ivuxolimab. These TCRs come from an adult with an advanced solid tumor such as melanoma, head and neck, liver or kidney cancer.

The V and J genes are TRBV28 and TRBJ2-7; TRBD1 aligns across 9 bases. CDR3 length: 17 residues. V gave up 5 bases and J gave up 4 bases; unmatched junction bases: 15. CDR1 is MDHEN, CDR2 SYDVKM, per germline. The CDR3 nucleotides are TGTGCCAGCAGTGGGATATTAGGACAGGGGAGAGGTTACGAGCAGTACTTC. Amino acid sequence: CASSGILGQGRGYEQYF.

The CDR3 loop reads CASSTGTGGRDEQYF. The CDR3 bases are TGTGCCAGCAGTACCGGGACAGGGGGTCGCGACGAGCAGTACTTC. The chain recombines TRBV6-5 with TRBJ2-7, with 11 bases matching TRBD1. From germline, CDR1 is MNHEY and CDR2 SVGAGI. This CDR3 comprises 15 residues. V shed 5 bases and J 5 bases; nucleotides not matched to a gene: 8.

The rearrangement links TRBV6-6 to TRBJ2-1, with TRBD2 matching 10 bases. Germline V CDR1 and CDR2: MNHNY, SVGAGI (reference sequence). Trimming took 5 bases from V and 3 from J; bases not matched to a gene: 7. This CDR3 spans 16 amino acids. For the CDR3, the DNA is TGTGCCAGCAGTCCTCTAGCGGGGGCTCACTACAATGAGCAGTTCTTC. Amino acids: CASSPLAGAHYNEQFF.

The J gene is TRBJ1-4, the V gene TRBV7-2; possibly TRBD1 for D (5 bases). V was shortened by 0 bases and J by 1 base, with 6 bases between the two germline ends. This CDR3 has 15 residues. Germline V gives CDR1 SGHTA, CDR2 FQGNSA. The DNA of the CDR3 is TGTGCCAGCAGCTTAGCGGGGGGAACTAATGAAAAACTGTTTTTT. Amino acid sequence: CASSLAGGTNEKLFF.

This chain joins TRBV5-8 and TRBJ1-5; 11 bases map to TRBD1. V was pared by 2 bases and J by 10 bases, with 5 bases of the junction left unmatched. CDR1 and CDR2 (germline): SGHTS, YDEGEE. The CDR3 covers 14 residues. The CDR3 DNA reads as TGTGCCAGCAGCTTCGGACAGGGGGCTTATCCCCAGCATTTT. As protein: CASSFGQGAYPQHF. The whole variable domain, filled in from reference TRBV5-8 and TRBJ1-5, reads EAGVTQSPTHLIKTRGQQATLRCSPISGHTSVYWYQQALGLGLQFLLWYDEGEERNRGNFPPRFSGRQFPNYSSELNVNALELEDSALYLCASSFGQGAYPQHFGDGTRLSIL.

The gene calls are TRBV7-9 and TRBJ1-2; 11 bases agree with TRBD1. There are 18 residues in the CDR3. Unmatched junction bases numbered 14, after V lost 2 bases and J lost 6 bases. Germline lookup yields CDR1 SEHNR and CDR2 FQNEAQ (reference sequence). CDR3 amino acids: CASSLSGRTGGGEDGYTF. CDR3 coding DNA: TGTGCCAGCAGCTTATCTGGGAGGACAGGGGGCGGCGAGGATGGCTACACCTTC.

This sequence joins TRBV19 and TRBJ2-3; D might be TRBD1 (6 bases). The germline V gene encodes CDR1 LNHDA and CDR2 SQIVND (reference sequence). The CDR3 contains 16 residues. V lost 3 bases to trimming and J lost 5 bases, with 18 bases between them. CDR3 DNA: TGTGCCAGTAGTATGGGAACAGGGTTTATCAGAGATACGCAGTATTTT. It translates to CASSMGTGFIRDTQYF.

Notes on this clone: The germline gene is not matched at one end of the junction; a read error may be the cause. This rearrangement joins TRBV11-3 to TRBJ1-1, with 7 nucleotides matching TRBD1. CDR1 and CDR2 from the germline V gene are SGHNT and YENEEA. This CDR3 spans 15 amino acids. CDR3 nucleotides: TGTGCCAGCAGCTTAGGAACAGGGGTACACACTGAAACTTTCTTT. Amino acids: CASSLGTGVHTETFF.

This chain connects TRBV14 to TRBJ2-1; 10 nucleotides align to TRBD1. The J segment lost 3 bases and the V segment lost 2 bases, leaving 4 bases of the junction unmatched. Germline values: CDR1 SGHDN, CDR2 FVKESK. The CDR3 is 16 residues long. The CDR3: CASSQLGQGVYNEQFF. In nucleotides, the CDR3 is TGTGCCAGCAGCCAACTAGGACAGGGGGTCTACAATGAGCAGTTCTTC.

The chain has TRBV11-2 and TRBJ1-1; 9 bases line up with TRBD1. Germline CDR1 is SGHAT and CDR2 is FQNNGV. CDR3 length: 13 residues. Trimming at V came to 3 bases and at J to 6 bases, leaving 2 bases not matched to a gene. Here the CDR3 DNA reads TGTGCCAGCAGCTTCGGGACAGGGTCTGAAGCTTTCTTT. Its translation: CASSFGTGSEAFF.

The chain couples TRBV6-5 to TRBJ1-2; D possibly corresponds to TRBD1 (6 bases). The germline gives CDR1 MNHEY, CDR2 SVGAGI. The germline V and J ends were trimmed by 2 bases and 8 bases, with 18 bases remaining between them. CDR3 length: 15 amino acids. The DNA of the CDR3 is TGTGCCAGCAGTTACCAACCCTCAGGGGCTGGAGGCTACACCTTC. The encoded protein is CASSYQPSGAGGYTF.

J is TRBJ1-6 and V is TRBV11-2; D call uncertain. Between the trimmed V and J ends, which lost 0 bases and 2 bases, there was a span of 11 bases. The CDR3 runs to 17 residues. The germline CDR1 and CDR2 sequences are SGHAT and FQNNGV. The CDR3 here is CASSLDLTRTYNSPLHF. CDR3 nucleotide sequence: TGTGCCAGCAGCTTAGATCTGACCCGAACCTATAATTCACCCCTCCACTTT.

The chain uses TRBV4-1 and TRBJ2-5; the match to TRBD2 covers 12 bases. CDR3 length: 16 residues. V trimming: 0 bases; J trimming: 9 bases; junction bases outside the gene matches: 8. Per the germline V gene, CDR1 is MGHRA and CDR2 is YSYEKL. The CDR3, as DNA: TGCGCCAGCAGCCAAGAACTAGCGGGGGGACTATCGGCCCAGTACTTC. Its translation is CASSQELAGGLSAQYF.

This clone was counted a few times. The chain recombines TRBV6-4 with TRBJ1-2; D might be TRBD1 (5 bases). Deletions cut 3 bases from V and 2 bases from J, with 13 bases between. The CDR3 covers 15 residues. Germline assignment: CDR1 MRHNA and CDR2 SNTAGT. CDR3 sequence reads: CASSEVGGSNYGYTF. The DNA of the CDR3 is TGTGCCAGCAGTGAAGTCGGGGGGTCAAACTATGGCTACACCTTC.

This clone was found once. The V and J genes are TRBV10-3 and TRBJ2-2, with D unresolved. CDR1 and CDR2 from the germline V gene are ENHRY and SYGVKD. The CDR3 runs 14 residues. Trimming left V 0 bases short and J 3 bases short, with 5 bases between. CDR3 nucleotide sequence: TGTGCCATCAGTGAGTCCCAGGACACCGGGGAGCTGTTTTTT. This codes for CAISESQDTGELFF.

This rearrangement joins TRBV7-9 to TRBJ2-4, with a possible D match to TRBD1 (6 bases). The germline V gene encodes CDR1 SEHNR and CDR2 FQNEAQ (reference sequence). The CDR3 has 14 amino acids. Trimming removed 5 bases from V and 5 bases from J, with 13 bases in between. The CDR3 sequence: CASSPPPGENIQYF. Here the CDR3 DNA reads TGTGCCAGCAGCCCCCCACCAGGGGAAAACATTCAGTACTTC.

The CDR3: CASSSSGLFQETQYF. Written as DNA, the CDR3 is TGTGCCAGCAGCTCCAGTGGACTATTCCAAGAGACCCAGTACTTC. The V call is TRBV13, the J call TRBJ2-5, with a weak D call TRBD2 (6 bases). There are 15 residues in the CDR3. V shed 4 bases and J shed 1 base, with 13 bases lying between them. CDR1 is PRHDT, CDR2 FYEKMQ, per germline (reference sequence). The full variable domain, its missing parts supplied by reference TRBV13 and TRBJ2-5, is AAGVIQSPRHLIKEKRETATLKCYPIPRHDTVYWYQQGPGQDPQFLISFYEKMQSDKGSIPDRFSAQQFSDYHSELNMSSLELGDSALYFCASSSSGLFQETQYFGPGTRLLVL.

This clone was picked up one time. This chain uses TRBV25-1 with TRBJ2-1; 12 nucleotides align to TRBD2. This CDR3 spans 15 amino acids. In germline, CDR1 is MGHDK, CDR2 SYGVNS. Trimming cost V 6 bases and J 0 bases; bases outside gene matches: 0. DNA of the CDR3: TGTGCCAGCAGGACTAGCGGGGGCTCCTACAATGAGCAGTTCTTC. It is translated as CASRTSGGSYNEQFF.

This rearrangement joins TRBV7-8 to TRBJ2-1; 8 bases line up with TRBD2. The V gene's germline CDR1 is SGHVS and CDR2 FQNEAQ. The CDR3 sequence is 15 residues long. Losses at the gene ends were 7 bases for V and 5 bases for J; bases not matched to a gene: 10. The CDR3 nucleotides are TGTGCCAGCACCGGCGGCGGGGGGATTAACAATGAGCAGTTCTTC. As protein: CASTGGGGINNEQFF.

The chain employs TRBV7-2 and TRBJ1-6; no reliable D call. Germline assignment: CDR1 SGHTA and CDR2 FQGNSA. Trimming shortened V by 5 bases and J by 9 bases, and 11 bases separated the two germline ends. The CDR3 has 13 amino acids. CDR3 coding DNA: TGTGCCAGCAGCCCACGTAGGAGTTCACCCCTCCACTTT. Encoded protein: CASSPRRSSPLHF. The variable domain in full, completed from reference TRBV7-2 and TRBJ1-6, reads GAGVSQSPSNKVTEKGKDVELRCDPISGHTALYWYRQSLGQGLEFLIYFQGNSAPDKSGLPSDRFSAERTGGSVSTLTIQRTQQEDSAVYLCASSPRRSSPLHFGNGTRLTVT.

The rearrangement uses TRBV30 and TRBJ2-5; 7 positions agree with TRBD1. TRBJ2-7 matches the DNA end more closely, so the J call is doubtful. Per germline, CDR1 GTSNPN and CDR2 SVGIG (reference sequence). CDR3 length equals 16 residues. CDR3 DNA sequence: TGTGCCTGGAGTGACCCCATGGGAGACAGGGTCTACGAGCAGTACTTC. It encodes CAWSDPMGDRVYEQYF.

V usage is TRBV5-4 and J usage is TRBJ1-6, with TRBD1 as a possible D gene (6 bases). V was pared by 4 bases and J by 12 bases, with 23 bases between. Germline V gene sequence: CDR1 SGHNT, CDR2 YYREEE (reference sequence). The CDR3 has 16 residues. The CDR3 DNA follows: TGTGCCAGCAGCCCCAGAGGGAGGTGGGGCAGGGGACCCCTCCACTTT. This encodes CASSPRGRWGRGPLHF. The full variable domain, its missing parts supplied by reference TRBV5-4 and TRBJ1-6, is ETGVTQSPTHLIKTRGQQVTLRCSSQSGHNTVSWYQQALGQGPQFIFQYYREEENGRGNFPPRFSGLQFPNYSSELNVNALELDDSALYLCASSPRGRWGRGPLHFGNGTRLTVT.

The table lists this clone with a count of one. The chain uses TRBV19 and TRBJ2-7, with D possibly called TRBD1 or TRBD2 (5 bases each). Germline CDR1 LNHDA, CDR2 SQIVND (reference sequence). This CDR3 has 14 residues. V lost 3 bases to trimming and J lost 3 bases, with 12 bases between them. As DNA, the CDR3 is TGTGCCAGTAGTATCGAGGGGCGAGGCTACGAGCAGTACTTC. Its translation: CASSIEGRGYEQYF.